This is a list of T cell receptor beta chains from one sample in a study of T cells in Graves' hyperthyroidism and ophthalmopathy. One entry per CDR3 protein, called by TCRdb with MiXCR from the multiplex PCR reads. Of more than 300,000 distinct CDR3 sequences listed, roughly 14% are singletons. Sequencing was performed on blood. The receptors derive from a woman aged 25 to 39 with Graves' ophthalmopathy. Each CDR3 is given with its conserved first and last residue. The order of the fields is CDR3 protein, CDR3 DNA, V gene, D gene, J gene, clone size. D genes are given only for firm matches. Size tells how often a clone was seen (once, few, many) or the class of an expanded clone, and some rows leave it out.

cdr3_aa: CATLVTSSEQYF
cdr3_nt: TGTGCCACCCTAGTAACTAGCAGCGAGCAGTACTTC
v_call: TRBV6-1
d_call: .
j_call: TRBJ2-7
clone_size: many

cdr3_aa: CASSFDRPYEQYF
cdr3_nt: TGTGCCAGCAGTTTCGACAGACCCTACGAGCAGTACTTC
v_call: TRBV28
d_call: .
j_call: TRBJ2-7
clone_size: many

cdr3_aa: CASSLGRKAFF
cdr3_nt: TGTGCCAGCAGCCTGGGACGGAAAGCTTTCTTT
v_call: TRBV12-3/TRBV12-4
d_call: .
j_call: TRBJ1-1
clone_size: many

cdr3_aa: CASSLDRGKNIQYF
cdr3_nt: TGTGCCAGCAGCTTAGACCGGGGAAAAAACATTCAGTACTTC
v_call: TRBV11-2
d_call: .
j_call: TRBJ2-4
clone_size: many

cdr3_aa: CSAGTSGGTGELFF
cdr3_nt: TGCAGTGCTGGGACTAGCGGGGGCACCGGGGAGCTGTTTTTT
v_call: TRBV20-1
d_call: TRBD2
j_call: TRBJ2-2
clone_size: .

cdr3_aa: CASSRKWAGDYGYTF
cdr3_nt: TGTGCCAGCAGTCGGAAGTGGGCAGGGGACTATGGCTACACCTTC
v_call: TRBV27
d_call: .
j_call: TRBJ1-2
clone_size: many

cdr3_aa: CASSEKRGGLTDTQYF
cdr3_nt: TGTGCCAGCAGTGAGAAGCGGGGGGGCCTCACAGATACGCAGTATTTT
v_call: TRBV28
d_call: TRBD2
j_call: TRBJ2-3
clone_size: many

cdr3_aa: CASSVESGRGSGANVLTF
cdr3_nt: TGTGCCAGCAGCGTAGAATCGGGGAGGGGCTCTGGGGCCAACGTCCTGACTTTC
v_call: TRBV9
d_call: TRBD2
j_call: TRBJ2-6
clone_size: few

cdr3_aa: CASSGTSGETQYF
cdr3_nt: TGTGCCAGCAGCGGGACTAGCGGGGAGACCCAGTACTTC
v_call: TRBV12-3/TRBV12-4
d_call: TRBD2
j_call: TRBJ2-5
clone_size: many

cdr3_aa: CASSLQGERGTQYF
cdr3_nt: TGTGCCAGCAGTTTACAAGGGGAAAGGGGGACCCAGTACTTC
v_call: TRBV27
d_call: .
j_call: TRBJ2-5
clone_size: many

cdr3_aa: CASSLKGGRPQHF
cdr3_nt: TGTGCCAGCAGCTTAAAAGGGGGGAGGCCCCAGCATTTT
v_call: TRBV7-2
d_call: .
j_call: TRBJ1-5
clone_size: many

cdr3_aa: CASSPRGVAGGQETQYF
cdr3_nt: TGTGCCAGCAGCCCAAGAGGGGTAGCGGGGGGGCAAGAGACCCAGTACTTC
v_call: TRBV7-2
d_call: TRBD2
j_call: TRBJ2-5
clone_size: many

cdr3_aa: CASTRSYEQYF
cdr3_nt: TGTGCCAGCACCCGTTCCTACGAGCAGTACTTC
v_call: TRBV6-1
d_call: .
j_call: TRBJ2-7
clone_size: many

cdr3_aa: CASSLEWAHTEQFF
cdr3_nt: TGCGCCAGCAGCTTGGAGTGGGCTCATACTGAGCAGTTCTTC
v_call: TRBV5-1
d_call: .
j_call: TRBJ2-1
clone_size: .

cdr3_aa: CASSLSGRNTDTQYF
cdr3_nt: TGTGCCAGCAGTTTATCGGGAAGGAACACAGATACGCAGTATTTT
v_call: TRBV9
d_call: .
j_call: TRBJ2-3
clone_size: .

cdr3_aa: CASSAGTAEQFF
cdr3_nt: TGTGCCAGCAGCGCCGGGACGGCTGAGCAGTTCTTC
v_call: TRBV7-9
d_call: .
j_call: TRBJ2-1
clone_size: many

cdr3_aa: CASSFGLEAGRETQYF
cdr3_nt: TGTGCCAGCAGTTTTGGACTAGAGGCAGGAAGAGAGACCCAGTACTTC
v_call: TRBV12-3/TRBV12-4
d_call: TRBD2
j_call: TRBJ2-5
clone_size: many

cdr3_aa: CASSLAQYPLHF
cdr3_nt: TGTGCCAGCAGCTTGGCTCAATACCCCCTCCACTTT
v_call: TRBV5-4
d_call: .
j_call: TRBJ1-6
clone_size: few

cdr3_aa: CASSYLSTSNTEAFF
cdr3_nt: TGTGCCAGCAGTTACTTGTCCACATCGAACACTGAAGCTTTCTTT
v_call: TRBV6-5
d_call: .
j_call: TRBJ1-1
clone_size: many

cdr3_aa: CASSPILSNGYTF
cdr3_nt: TGCGCCAGCAGCCCGATTCTTTCTAACGGCTACACCTTC
v_call: TRBV5-1
d_call: .
j_call: TRBJ1-2
clone_size: many

cdr3_aa: CASSFSRGWSQPQHF
cdr3_nt: TGTGCCAGCAGTTTTTCTCGGGGATGGAGTCAGCCCCAGCATTTT
v_call: TRBV28
d_call: .
j_call: TRBJ1-5
clone_size: many

cdr3_aa: CASSEATGSGELFF
cdr3_nt: TGTGCCAGCAGTGAAGCGACAGGGTCCGGGGAGCTGTTTTTT
v_call: TRBV2
d_call: TRBD1
j_call: TRBJ2-2
clone_size: many

cdr3_aa: CSARDPGGSTDTQYF
cdr3_nt: TGCAGTGCTAGAGACCCTGGGGGTAGCACAGATACGCAGTATTTT
v_call: TRBV20-1
d_call: .
j_call: TRBJ2-3
clone_size: many

cdr3_aa: CASSQGALGANVLTF
cdr3_nt: TGTGCCAGCAGTCAGGGGGCTCTTGGGGCCAACGTCCTGACTTTC
v_call: TRBV6-1
d_call: TRBD1
j_call: TRBJ2-6
clone_size: many

cdr3_aa: CASSLGVGEVYEQYF
cdr3_nt: TGTGCCAGCAGTTTGGGAGTTGGGGAGGTCTACGAGCAGTACTTC
v_call: TRBV9
d_call: .
j_call: TRBJ2-7
clone_size: many

cdr3_aa: CASSQEWQNTEAFF
cdr3_nt: TGCGCCAGCAGCCAAGAGTGGCAGAACACTGAAGCTTTCTTT
v_call: TRBV4-1
d_call: .
j_call: TRBJ1-1
clone_size: once

cdr3_aa: CASSWDSRGTEAFF
cdr3_nt: TGTGCCAGCAGTTGGGACAGCCGGGGCACTGAAGCTTTCTTT
v_call: TRBV2
d_call: TRBD1
j_call: TRBJ1-1
clone_size: many

cdr3_aa: CASSFYENTEAFF
cdr3_nt: TGTGCCAGCAGTTTTTATGAGAACACTGAAGCTTTCTTT
v_call: TRBV27
d_call: .
j_call: TRBJ1-1
clone_size: many

cdr3_aa: CASRPGQGWTGELFF
cdr3_nt: TGTGCCAGTAGGCCCGGACAGGGATGGACCGGGGAGCTGTTTTTT
v_call: TRBV19
d_call: TRBD1
j_call: TRBJ2-2
clone_size: many

cdr3_aa: CASSSPGSRGEQYF
cdr3_nt: TGTGCCAGCAGTTCGCCGGGATCACGGGGCGAGCAGTACTTC
v_call: TRBV27
d_call: .
j_call: TRBJ2-7
clone_size: many

cdr3_aa: CASSGFGQGNYEQYF
cdr3_nt: TGTGCCAGCAGTGGATTCGGACAGGGAAACTACGAGCAGTACTTC
v_call: TRBV2
d_call: TRBD1
j_call: TRBJ2-7
clone_size: few

cdr3_aa: CASSAAGEGGELFF
cdr3_nt: TGTGCCAGCAGCGCAGCGGGGGAAGGCGGGGAGCTGTTTTTT
v_call: TRBV7-3
d_call: TRBD2
j_call: TRBJ2-2
clone_size: many

cdr3_aa: CASSQLLGKLFF
cdr3_nt: TGTGCCAGCAGCCAACTTTTGGGAAAACTGTTTTTT
v_call: TRBV3-1
d_call: .
j_call: TRBJ1-4
clone_size: many

cdr3_aa: CASSPGTAKNIQYF
cdr3_nt: TGTGCCAGCAGCCCCGGGACAGCCAAAAACATTCAGTACTTC
v_call: TRBV11-3
d_call: .
j_call: TRBJ2-4
clone_size: .

cdr3_aa: CASSLGLAGMSSYNEQFF
cdr3_nt: TGTGCCAGCAGCTTGGGACTAGCGGGGATGAGCTCCTACAATGAGCAGTTCTTC
v_call: TRBV7-2
d_call: TRBD2
j_call: TRBJ2-1
clone_size: .

cdr3_aa: CSVEGYRGGYEQYF
cdr3_nt: TGCAGCGTTGAAGGATACAGGGGCGGTTACGAGCAGTACTTC
v_call: TRBV29-1
d_call: TRBD1
j_call: TRBJ2-7
clone_size: .

cdr3_aa: CASSVGGTGAYEQYF
cdr3_nt: TGTGCCAGCAGCGTAGGCGGGACAGGGGCCTACGAGCAGTACTTC
v_call: TRBV9
d_call: TRBD1
j_call: TRBJ2-7
clone_size: .

cdr3_aa: CASVMTTTNEKLFF
cdr3_nt: TGTGCCAGCGTGATGACAACAACTAATGAAAAACTGTTTTTT
v_call: TRBV2
d_call: .
j_call: TRBJ1-4
clone_size: few

cdr3_aa: CASSYTGRRFNQPQHF
cdr3_nt: TGTGCCAGCAGTTATACAGGGCGACGATTCAATCAGCCCCAGCATTTT
v_call: TRBV27
d_call: .
j_call: TRBJ1-5
clone_size: many

cdr3_aa: CASSHSWGNNEQFF
cdr3_nt: TGTGCCAGCAGCCATTCTTGGGGGAACAATGAGCAGTTCTTC
v_call: TRBV3-1
d_call: .
j_call: TRBJ2-1
clone_size: many

cdr3_aa: CASSSAVLNEKLFF
cdr3_nt: TGTGCCAGCAGCTCAGCCGTGCTTAATGAAAAACTGTTTTTT
v_call: TRBV2
d_call: .
j_call: TRBJ1-4
clone_size: many

cdr3_aa: CASSLVAGDGQFF
cdr3_nt: TGTGCCAGCAGTTTAGTGGCCGGGGATGGGCAGTTCTTC
v_call: TRBV27
d_call: .
j_call: TRBJ2-1
clone_size: many

cdr3_aa: CSVPRPRLAGGANEQFF
cdr3_nt: TGCAGCGTTCCCCGGCCAAGACTAGCGGGGGGCGCCAATGAGCAGTTCTTC
v_call: TRBV29-1
d_call: TRBD2
j_call: TRBJ2-1
clone_size: many

cdr3_aa: CSAREAGLQPQHF
cdr3_nt: TGCAGTGCTAGAGAAGCTGGTCTTCAGCCCCAGCATTTT
v_call: TRBV20-1
d_call: .
j_call: TRBJ1-5
clone_size: few

cdr3_aa: CASSQVVAGHSYEQYF
cdr3_nt: TGTGCCAGCAGCCAAGTGGTAGCGGGGCACTCCTACGAGCAGTACTTC
v_call: TRBV4-2
d_call: TRBD2
j_call: TRBJ2-7
clone_size: many

cdr3_aa: CASRRPGTFSGTEAFF
cdr3_nt: TGTGCCAGCAGACGTCCCGGGACATTCTCGGGGACTGAAGCTTTCTTT
v_call: TRBV6-1
d_call: .
j_call: TRBJ1-1
clone_size: .

cdr3_aa: CASTFGADTQYF
cdr3_nt: TGTGCCAGCACCTTTGGGGCGGATACGCAGTATTTT
v_call: TRBV2
d_call: .
j_call: TRBJ2-3
clone_size: many

cdr3_aa: CASTPRTTYNEQFF
cdr3_nt: TGTGCCAGCACCCCACGGACCACGTACAATGAGCAGTTCTTC
v_call: TRBV28
d_call: .
j_call: TRBJ2-1
clone_size: many

cdr3_aa: CASSLEGRGLATNEKLFF
cdr3_nt: TGTGCCAGCAGTTTGGAGGGGAGAGGGCTTGCAACTAATGAAAAACTGTTTTTT
v_call: TRBV28
d_call: .
j_call: TRBJ1-4
clone_size: many

cdr3_aa: CASSLTSGAEQFF
cdr3_nt: TGTGCCAGCAGCTTGACTAGCGGCGCTGAGCAGTTCTTC
v_call: TRBV7-3
d_call: TRBD2
j_call: TRBJ2-1
clone_size: .

cdr3_aa: CASSFPGAKYEQYF
cdr3_nt: TGTGCCAGCAGCTTCCCCGGGGCGAAGTACGAGCAGTACTTC
v_call: TRBV11-2
d_call: .
j_call: TRBJ2-7
clone_size: many

cdr3_aa: CSARGGRTDTQYF
cdr3_nt: TGCAGTGCTAGGGGGGGCCGCACAGATACGCAGTATTTT
v_call: TRBV20-1
d_call: .
j_call: TRBJ2-3
clone_size: many

cdr3_aa: CASSNGQGNNQPQHF
cdr3_nt: TGTGCCAGTAGTAATGGACAGGGGAACAATCAGCCCCAGCATTTT
v_call: TRBV19
d_call: TRBD1
j_call: TRBJ1-5
clone_size: many

cdr3_aa: CASSLVGGIVYEQYF
cdr3_nt: TGTGCCAGCAGTCTGGTGGGGGGGATAGTGTACGAGCAGTACTTC
v_call: TRBV28
d_call: TRBD2
j_call: TRBJ2-7
clone_size: many

cdr3_aa: CALTQDRGLYGYTF
cdr3_nt: TGTGCGTTAACCCAGGACAGGGGTTTGTATGGCTACACCTTC
v_call: TRBV30
d_call: TRBD1
j_call: TRBJ1-2
clone_size: many

cdr3_aa: CASRTGGYGYTF
cdr3_nt: TGTGCCAGCAGGACAGGGGGGTATGGCTACACCTTC
v_call: TRBV28
d_call: TRBD1
j_call: TRBJ1-2
clone_size: many

cdr3_aa: CASFGLAGLNNEQFF
cdr3_nt: TGTGCCAGCTTCGGACTAGCGGGGTTGAACAATGAGCAGTTCTTC
v_call: TRBV7-9
d_call: TRBD2
j_call: TRBJ2-1
clone_size: few